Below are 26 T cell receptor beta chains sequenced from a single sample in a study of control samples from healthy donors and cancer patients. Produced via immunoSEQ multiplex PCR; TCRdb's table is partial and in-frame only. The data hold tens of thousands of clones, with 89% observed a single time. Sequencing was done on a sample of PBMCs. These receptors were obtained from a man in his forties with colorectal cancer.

The CDR3 loop reads CASSRTGPTEAFF. CDR3 bases: TGTGCCAGCAGTCGGACAGGGCCCACTGAAGCTTTCTTT. The chain combines TRBV6-5 with TRBJ1-1, with 8 bases that match TRBD1. From germline, CDR1 is MNHEY and CDR2 SVGAGI. This CDR3 is 13 amino acids long. With V trimmed by 5 bases and J by 4 bases, 3 bases remained unmatched.

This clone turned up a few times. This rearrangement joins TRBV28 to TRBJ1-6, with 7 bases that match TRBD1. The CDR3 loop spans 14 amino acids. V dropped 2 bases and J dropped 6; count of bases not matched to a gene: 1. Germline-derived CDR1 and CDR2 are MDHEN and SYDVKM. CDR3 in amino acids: CASSLHRGNSPLHF. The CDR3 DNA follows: TGTGCCAGCAGTTTACACAGGGGTAATTCACCCCTCCACTTT.

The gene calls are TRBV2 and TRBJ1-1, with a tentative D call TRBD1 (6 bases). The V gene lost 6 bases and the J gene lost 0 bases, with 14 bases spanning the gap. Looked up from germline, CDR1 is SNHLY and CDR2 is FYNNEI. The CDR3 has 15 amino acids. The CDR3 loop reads CASSSQGHLNTEAFF. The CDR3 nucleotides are TGTGCCAGCAGCTCCCAGGGGCACCTGAACACTGAAGCTTTCTTT.

This CDR3 is CASSGGGVWTGELFF. CDR3 sequence (DNA): TGCGCCAGCAGTGGGGGGGGAGTTTGGACCGGGGAGCTGTTTTTT. The chain has TRBV10-2 and TRBJ2-2; 7 bases fit TRBD2. This CDR3 has 15 amino acids. CDR1 WSHSY and CDR2 SAAADI come from the germline V gene. The ends lost 4 bases at V and 5 bases at J; junction bases unmatched: 7.

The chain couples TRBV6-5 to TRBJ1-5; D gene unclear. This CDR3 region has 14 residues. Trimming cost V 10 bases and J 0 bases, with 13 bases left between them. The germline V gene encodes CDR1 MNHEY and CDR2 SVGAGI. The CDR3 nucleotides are TGTGCCACCTGGGTACAGAATAGCAATCAGCCCCAGCATTTT. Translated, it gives CATWVQNSNQPQHF.

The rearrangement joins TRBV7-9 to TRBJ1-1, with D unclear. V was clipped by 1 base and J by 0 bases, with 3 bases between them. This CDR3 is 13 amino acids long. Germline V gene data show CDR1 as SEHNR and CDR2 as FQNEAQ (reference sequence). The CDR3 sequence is CASSLVVNTEAFF. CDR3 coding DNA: TGTGCCAGCAGCTTAGTCGTGAACACTGAAGCTTTCTTT.

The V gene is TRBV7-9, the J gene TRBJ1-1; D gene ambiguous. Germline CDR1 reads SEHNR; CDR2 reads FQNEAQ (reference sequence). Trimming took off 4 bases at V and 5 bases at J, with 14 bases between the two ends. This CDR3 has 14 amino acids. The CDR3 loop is CASSSWLAGTEAFF. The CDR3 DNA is TGTGCCAGCAGCTCCTGGCTCGCGGGTACTGAAGCTTTCTTT.

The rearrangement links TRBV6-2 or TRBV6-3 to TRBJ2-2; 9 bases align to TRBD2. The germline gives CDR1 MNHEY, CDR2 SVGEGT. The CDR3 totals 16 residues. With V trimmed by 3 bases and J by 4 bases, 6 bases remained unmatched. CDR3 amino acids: CASSYSGSGITGELFF. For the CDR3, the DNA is TGTGCCAGCAGTTATAGCGGGAGTGGTATCACCGGGGAGCTGTTTTTT.

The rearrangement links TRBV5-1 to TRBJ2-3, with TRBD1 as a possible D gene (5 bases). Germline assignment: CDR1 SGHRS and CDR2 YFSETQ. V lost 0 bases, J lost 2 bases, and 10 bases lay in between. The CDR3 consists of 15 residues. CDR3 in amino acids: CASSLATAPTDTQYF. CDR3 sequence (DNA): TGCGCCAGCAGCTTGGCGACAGCCCCCACAGATACGCAGTATTTT.

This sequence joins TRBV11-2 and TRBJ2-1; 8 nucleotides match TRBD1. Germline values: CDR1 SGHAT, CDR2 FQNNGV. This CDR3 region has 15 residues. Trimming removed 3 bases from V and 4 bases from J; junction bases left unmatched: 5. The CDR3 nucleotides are TGTGCCAGCAGCTTTAGACAGGGGACATACAATGAGCAGTTCTTC. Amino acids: CASSFRQGTYNEQFF.

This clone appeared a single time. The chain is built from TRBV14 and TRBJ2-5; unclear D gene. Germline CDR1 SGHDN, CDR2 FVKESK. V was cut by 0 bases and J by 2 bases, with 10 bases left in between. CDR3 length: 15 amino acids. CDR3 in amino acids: CASSQDIWGQETQYF. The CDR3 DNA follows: TGTGCCAGCAGCCAAGATATATGGGGACAAGAGACCCAGTACTTC.

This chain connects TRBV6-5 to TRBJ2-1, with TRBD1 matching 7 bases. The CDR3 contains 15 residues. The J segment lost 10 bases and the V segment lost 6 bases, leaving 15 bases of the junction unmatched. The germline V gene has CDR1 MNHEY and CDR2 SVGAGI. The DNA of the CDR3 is TGTGCCAGCAGCTATTCGACAGGGTCGACATGGGAGCAGTTCTTC. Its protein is CASSYSTGSTWEQFF.

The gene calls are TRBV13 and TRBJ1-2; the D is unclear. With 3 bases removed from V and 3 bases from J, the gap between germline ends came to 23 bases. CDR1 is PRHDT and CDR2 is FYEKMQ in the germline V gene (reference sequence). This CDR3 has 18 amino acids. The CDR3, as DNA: TGTGCCAGCAGCTTGAGACAAAGGTTCGGCGATCTGGACTATGGCTACACCTTC. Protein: CASSLRQRFGDLDYGYTF.

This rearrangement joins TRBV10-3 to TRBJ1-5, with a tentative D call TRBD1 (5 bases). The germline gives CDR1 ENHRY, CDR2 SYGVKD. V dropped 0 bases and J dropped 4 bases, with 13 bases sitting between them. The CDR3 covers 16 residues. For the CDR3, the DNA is TGTGCCATCAGTGAGTCGAGAGTAGGGGAAAATCAGCCCCAGCATTTT. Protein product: CAISESRVGENQPQHF.

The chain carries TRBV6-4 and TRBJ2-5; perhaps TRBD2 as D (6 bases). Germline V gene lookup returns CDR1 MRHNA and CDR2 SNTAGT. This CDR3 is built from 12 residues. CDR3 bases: TGTGGCGAGAGGCGACTAGGGGAGACCCAGTACTTC. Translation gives CGERRLGETQYF.

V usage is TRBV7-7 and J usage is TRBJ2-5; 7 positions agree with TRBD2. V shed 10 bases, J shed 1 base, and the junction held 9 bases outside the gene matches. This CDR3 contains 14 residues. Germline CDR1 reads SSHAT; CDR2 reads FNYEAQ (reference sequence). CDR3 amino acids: CAIGASGSQETQYF. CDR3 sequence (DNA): TGTGCCATCGGGGCTAGCGGTTCCCAAGAGACCCAGTACTTC.

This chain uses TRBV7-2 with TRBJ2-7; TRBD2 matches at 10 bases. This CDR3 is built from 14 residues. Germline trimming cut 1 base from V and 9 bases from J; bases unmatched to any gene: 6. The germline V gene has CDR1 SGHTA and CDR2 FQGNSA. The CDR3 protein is CASSLESSGRGQYF. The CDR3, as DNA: TGTGCCAGCAGCTTAGAATCCAGCGGGAGGGGGCAGTACTTC.

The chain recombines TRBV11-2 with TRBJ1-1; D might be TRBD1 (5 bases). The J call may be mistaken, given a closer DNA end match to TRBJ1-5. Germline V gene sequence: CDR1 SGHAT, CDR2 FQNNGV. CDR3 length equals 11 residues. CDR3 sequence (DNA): TGTGCCAGCAGTCTAGTCGGGGGGCAGCATTTT. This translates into CASSLVGGQHF.

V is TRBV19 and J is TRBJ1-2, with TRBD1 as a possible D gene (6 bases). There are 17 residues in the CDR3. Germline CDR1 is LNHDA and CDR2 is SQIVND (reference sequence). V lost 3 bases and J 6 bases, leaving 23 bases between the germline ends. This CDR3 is CASSIMGAVGQWDGYTF. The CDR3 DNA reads TGTGCCAGTAGTATTATGGGGGCAGTAGGACAGTGGGATGGCTACACCTTC.

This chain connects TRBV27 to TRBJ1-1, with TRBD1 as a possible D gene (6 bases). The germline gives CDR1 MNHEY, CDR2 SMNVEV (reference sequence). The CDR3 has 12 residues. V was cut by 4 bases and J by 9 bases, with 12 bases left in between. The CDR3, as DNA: TGTGCCAGCAGTTCAAGGGGGACCAAAGCTTTCTTT. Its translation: CASSSRGTKAFF.

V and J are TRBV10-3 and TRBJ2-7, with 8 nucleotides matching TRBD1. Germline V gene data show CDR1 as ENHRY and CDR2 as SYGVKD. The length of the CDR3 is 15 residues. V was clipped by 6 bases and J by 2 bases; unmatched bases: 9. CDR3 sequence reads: CAIREGTGEAYEQYF. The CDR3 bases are TGTGCCATCAGGGAGGGGACAGGAGAAGCCTACGAGCAGTACTTC.

The CDR3 DNA sequence: TGTGCCAGTAGTATGGGTAGCGGCACAGATACGCAGTATTTT. Translation gives CASSMGSGTDTQYF. The chain uses TRBV19 and TRBJ2-3; perhaps TRBD2 as D (5 bases). CDR1 LNHDA and CDR2 SQIVND come from the germline V gene (reference sequence). V gave up 3 bases and J gave up 1 base, with 8 bases separating them. The CDR3 spans 14 residues.

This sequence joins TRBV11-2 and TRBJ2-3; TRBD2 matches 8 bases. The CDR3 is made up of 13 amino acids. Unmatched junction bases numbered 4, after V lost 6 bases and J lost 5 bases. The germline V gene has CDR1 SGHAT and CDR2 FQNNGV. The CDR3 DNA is TGTGCCAGCAGGGCAGCGGGAGAAGATACGCAGTATTTT. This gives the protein CASRAAGEDTQYF.

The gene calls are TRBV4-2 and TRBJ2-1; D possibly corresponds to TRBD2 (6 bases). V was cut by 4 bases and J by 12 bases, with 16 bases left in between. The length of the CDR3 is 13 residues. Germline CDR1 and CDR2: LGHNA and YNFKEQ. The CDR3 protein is CASSPSPIAAQFF. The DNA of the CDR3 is TGTGCCAGCAGCCCAAGCCCCATAGCGGCGCAGTTCTTC.

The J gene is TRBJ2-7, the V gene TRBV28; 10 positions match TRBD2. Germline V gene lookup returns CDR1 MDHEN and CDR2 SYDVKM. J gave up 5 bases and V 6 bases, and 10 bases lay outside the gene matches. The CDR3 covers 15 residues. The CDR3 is CASRGKLAGLHEQYF. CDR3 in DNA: TGTGCCAGCAGGGGGAAACTAGCGGGACTCCACGAGCAGTACTTC.

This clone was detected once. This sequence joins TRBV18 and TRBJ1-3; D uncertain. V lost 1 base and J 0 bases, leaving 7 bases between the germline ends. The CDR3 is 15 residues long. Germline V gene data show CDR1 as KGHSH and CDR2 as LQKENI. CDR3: CASSPQPYSGNTIYF. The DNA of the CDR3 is TGTGCCAGCTCACCACAGCCGTACTCTGGAAACACCATATATTTT.